One and the same sample provided the 25 T cell receptor beta chains below, sequenced in a study of blood T cell repertoires in COVID-19. Here immunoSEQ multiplex PCR was the method, and the copy in TCRdb shows in-frame clones only, minus some. The sample has about 190,000 clones, 80% to 90% seen once; the top ten hold 13% to 15%. Sequencing was performed on peripheral blood. Receptors originate from a man younger than 40 with active or convalescent COVID-19.

The chain has TRBV19 and TRBJ1-5; D is perhaps TRBD1 (5 bases). Germline-derived CDR1 and CDR2 are LNHDA and SQIVND (reference sequence). Trimming stripped 3 bases from V and 0 bases from J, with 9 bases between. The CDR3 runs to 15 residues. DNA of the CDR3: TGTGCCAGTAGTATTGGGGCGTTTAGCAATCAGCCCCAGCATTTT. Translating it yields CASSIGAFSNQPQHF.

The rearrangement uses TRBV15 and TRBJ1-1; 9 positions agree with TRBD1. The V segment lost 4 bases and the J segment 5 bases; nucleotides outside the gene matches: 5. CDR1 is LNHNV and CDR2 is YYDKDF in the germline V gene (reference sequence). The CDR3 is made up of 14 amino acids. CDR3 sequence: CATSTGQGTTEAFF. The CDR3 DNA sequence: TGTGCCACCAGCACTGGACAGGGGACGACTGAAGCTTTCTTT. Supplemented by reference TRBV15 and TRBJ1-1, the full variable domain reads DAMVIQNPRYQVTQFGKPVTLSCSQTLNHNVMYWYQQKSSQAPKLLFHYYDKDFNNEADTPDNFQSRRPNTSFCFLDIRSPGLGDTAMYLCATSTGQGTTEAFFGQGTRLTVV.

The CDR3 DNA reads as TGTGCCAGCAGTTATAAGGGGTATAGCAATCAGCCCCAGCATTTT. Protein: CASSYKGYSNQPQHF. This chain uses TRBV6-6 with TRBJ1-5, with D tentatively TRBD1 (5 bases). Trimming removed 3 bases from V and 0 bases from J, with 9 bases in between. The germline CDR1 and CDR2 sequences are MNHNY and SVGAGI (reference sequence). The length of the CDR3 is 15 residues.

The rearrangement uses TRBV6-5 and TRBJ1-2, with a tentative D call TRBD1 (6 bases). Germline CDR1 reads MNHEY; CDR2 reads SVGAGI. V gave up 6 bases and J gave up 6 bases, with 17 bases separating them. The CDR3 covers 14 residues. CDR3 DNA: TGTGCCAGCAGGGGGGGGGCTCTACCCCATGGCTACACCTTC. Translating gives CASRGGALPHGYTF.

The chain recombines TRBV2 with TRBJ1-1, with 10 bases lining up with TRBD1. V shed 6 bases, J shed 6 bases, and the junction held 7 bases outside the gene matches. The CDR3 covers 14 residues. CDR1 and CDR2 from the germline V gene are SNHLY and FYNNEI. DNA of the CDR3: TGTGCCAGCAGCGGGGACAGGGGAGCCCCTGAAGCTTTCTTT. It translates to CASSGDRGAPEAFF.

The rearrangement joins TRBV6-5 to TRBJ1-5; 10 positions agree with TRBD1. V lost 1 base to trimming and J lost 1 base; unmatched junction nucleotides: 1. Germline V gives CDR1 MNHEY, CDR2 SVGAGI. There are 16 residues in the CDR3. The CDR3 DNA reads TGTGCCAGCAGTTACTTGGGACAGGGGAGCAATCAGCCCCAGCATTTT. It yields the protein CASSYLGQGSNQPQHF.

The J gene is TRBJ2-7, the V gene TRBV19, with 12 bases identical to TRBD1. This CDR3 region has 16 residues. V lost 6 bases to trimming and J lost 4 bases; unmatched junction nucleotides: 10. Germline assignment: CDR1 LNHDA and CDR2 SQIVND (reference sequence). CDR3: CASSPGGTGGSYEQYF. As DNA, the CDR3 is TGTGCCAGTAGCCCCGGCGGGACAGGGGGCAGTTACGAGCAGTACTTC. The entire variable domain, with the rest obtained from reference TRBV19 and TRBJ2-7, is as follows: DGGITQSPKYLFRKEGQNVTLSCEQNLNHDAMYWYRQDPGQGLRLIYYSQIVNDFQKGDIAEGYSVSREKKESFPLTVTSAQKNPTAFYLCASSPGGTGGSYEQYFGPGTRLTVT.

The chain recombines TRBV5-1 with TRBJ2-2, with D perhaps matching TRBD1 (6 bases). This CDR3 region has 15 residues. The V gene's germline CDR1 is SGHRS and CDR2 YFSETQ. Trimming stripped 4 bases from V and 1 base from J, with 11 bases between. The CDR3 region is CASSPMTGNTGELFF. The CDR3 bases are TGCGCCAGCAGCCCTATGACAGGGAACACCGGGGAGCTGTTTTTT.

This chain links TRBV11-2 with TRBJ1-4, with D possibly TRBD1 on 5 matching bases. The CDR3 is 14 amino acids. V lost 5 bases and J lost 8, with 15 bases in between. The germline V gene encodes CDR1 SGHAT and CDR2 FQNNGV. CDR3 in DNA: TGTGCCAGCAGCCTACGCAGGGAGGTAGAAAAACTGTTTTTT. The encoded protein is CASSLRREVEKLFF.

This clone has more than one count but fewer than ten. The chain employs TRBV7-8 and TRBJ2-3, with 10 bases that match TRBD2. The CDR3 length is 17 residues. Germline V gives CDR1 SGHVS, CDR2 FQNEAQ. V trimming: 3 bases; J trimming: 3 bases; junction bases outside the gene matches: 9. The CDR3 here is CASSLQASGRGTDTQYF. The CDR3 nucleotides are TGTGCCAGCAGCTTGCAAGCTAGCGGGAGAGGAACAGATACGCAGTATTTT.

The chain has TRBV19 and TRBJ2-2; 8 nucleotides match TRBD1. In germline, CDR1 is LNHDA, CDR2 SQIVND (reference sequence). The trim removed 3 bases at V and 5 bases at J, leaving 8 bases unmatched. This CDR3 contains 16 residues. The CDR3 coding sequence is TGTGCCAGTAGTATTGGCAGGGGGCGGGCGACCGGGGAGCTGTTTTTT. Translated, it gives CASSIGRGRATGELFF.

This rearrangement joins TRBV29-1 to TRBJ1-2; D might be TRBD1 (5 bases). This CDR3 contains 11 residues. CDR1 is SQVTM, CDR2 ANQGSEA, per germline. CDR3 sequence: CWGEGSGGYTF. The CDR3, as DNA: TGCTGGGGGGAGGGGTCCGGTGGCTACACCTTC.

This chain uses TRBV19 with TRBJ2-7; 10 bases line up with TRBD2. CDR3 size: 15 residues. The germline CDR1 and CDR2 sequences are LNHDA and SQIVND (reference sequence). V lost 7 bases, J lost 2 bases, and 8 bases stayed unmatched. CDR3 residues: CASTAVAGGTYEQYF. CDR3 nucleotide sequence: TGTGCCAGTACAGCGGTAGCGGGAGGTACCTACGAGCAGTACTTC. Filled out from reference TRBV19 and TRBJ2-7, the complete variable domain reads DGGITQSPKYLFRKEGQNVTLSCEQNLNHDAMYWYRQDPGQGLRLIYYSQIVNDFQKGDIAEGYSVSREKKESFPLTVTSAQKNPTAFYLCASTAVAGGTYEQYFGPGTRLTVT.

The genes are TRBV11-3 and TRBJ1-3; the D gene is possibly TRBD1 (5 bases). Germline V gene lookup returns CDR1 SGHNT and CDR2 YENEEA. The CDR3 runs 15 residues. The V gene lost 6 bases and the J gene lost 4 bases, with 16 bases spanning the gap. The CDR3 reads CASSRDSLAGNTIYF. DNA for the CDR3: TGTGCCAGCAGTCGGGACTCTCTAGCGGGAAACACCATATATTTT.

The CDR3 protein is CASKISGTSYEQYF. The DNA of the CDR3 is TGTGCCAGCAAAATAAGCGGGACTTCCTACGAGCAGTACTTC. V gene TRBV6-5 combines with J gene TRBJ2-7, with 7 bases aligning to TRBD2. The CDR3 runs 14 residues. Germline-derived CDR1 and CDR2 are MNHEY and SVGAGI. Losses at the gene ends were 7 bases for V and 1 base for J; bases not matched to a gene: 7.

V is TRBV5-1 and J is TRBJ2-7; TRBD1 matches 12 bases. The CDR3 extends over 16 amino acids. Losses at the gene ends were 4 bases for V and 7 bases for J; bases not matched to a gene: 12. The V gene's germline CDR1 is SGHRS and CDR2 YFSETQ. CDR3 DNA sequence: TGCGCCAGCAGCCAGCTGGCGGGACAGGGGGCGGGTGAGCAGTACTTC. Translating it yields CASSQLAGQGAGEQYF.

There are a few counts of this clone. The chain links TRBV5-4 to TRBJ1-4; maybe TRBD1 (5 bases). Germline-derived CDR1 and CDR2 are SGHNT and YYREEE (reference sequence). Between the trimmed V and J ends, which lost 4 bases and 5 bases, there was a span of 18 bases. The CDR3 consists of 16 residues. The CDR3, as DNA: TGTGCCAGCAGCCGCGGGACCTCGGCTATAAATGAAAAACTGTTTTTT. This sequence encodes CASSRGTSAINEKLFF.

The chain employs TRBV12-3 or TRBV12-4 and TRBJ2-7, with 8 positions matching TRBD1. Trimming cost V 3 bases and J 7 bases; bases outside gene matches: 5. The CDR3 sequence is 13 residues long. The CDR3 spells CASSLDREKEQYF. The CDR3 DNA reads TGTGCCAGCAGTTTGGACAGGGAGAAGGAGCAGTACTTC.

The chain is built from TRBV19 and TRBJ1-6; 7 positions match TRBD1. This CDR3 is built from 14 residues. J lost 9 bases, V lost 3 bases, and 5 bases had no gene match. Germline V lookup: CDR1 LNHDA, CDR2 SQIVND (reference sequence). The CDR3 is CASSIAAGGSPLHF. The CDR3 DNA sequence: TGTGCCAGTAGTATCGCGGCAGGGGGTTCACCCCTCCACTTT.

This sequence joins TRBV3-1 (or the pseudogene TRBV3-2) and TRBJ1-6; D unresolved. Between the trimmed V and J ends, which lost 4 bases and 0 bases, there was a span of 13 bases. In germline, CDR1 is LGHDT, CDR2 YNNKEL (reference sequence). CDR3 length: 17 residues. The CDR3 protein is CASSPWASDSYNSPLHF. The DNA for the CDR3 is TGTGCCAGCAGCCCTTGGGCGTCGGACTCCTATAATTCACCCCTCCACTTT.

The chain uses TRBV4-1 and TRBJ1-5; a possible D gene is TRBD1 (6 bases). The germline V gene has CDR1 MGHRA and CDR2 YSYEKL. Trimming took 2 bases from V and 4 from J, leaving 15 bases between them. The CDR3 has 16 amino acids. CDR3 protein: CASSQPPGEGNQPQHF. The DNA for the CDR3 is TGCGCCAGCAGCCAACCGCCAGGGGAAGGAAATCAGCCCCAGCATTTT.

The chain combines TRBV11-3 with TRBJ1-1; TRBD1 is a possible D gene (6 bases). CDR1 is SGHNT and CDR2 is YENEEA in the germline V gene. V lost 6 bases and J lost 1, with 9 bases in between. There are 13 residues in the CDR3. The CDR3 DNA reads TGTGCCAGCAGGGACAGAACGAACACTGAAGCTTTCTTT. This sequence encodes CASRDRTNTEAFF.

A few counts support this clone. The chain combines TRBV11-2 with TRBJ1-3; D possibly corresponds to TRBD1 (5 bases). CDR3 length: 17 amino acids. V was shortened by 8 bases and J by 4 bases, with 24 bases between the two germline ends. CDR1 and CDR2 from the germline V gene are SGHAT and FQNNGV. The CDR3 is CASSNGRGVTAGNTIYF. The CDR3 region has the DNA TGTGCCAGCTCCAACGGCCGGGGGGTGACTGCGGGAAACACCATATATTTT. Filled out from reference TRBV11-2 and TRBJ1-3, the complete variable domain reads EAGVAQSPRYKIIEKRQSVAFWCNPISGHATLYWYQQILGQGPKLLIQFQNNGVVDDSQLPKDRFSAERLKGVDSTLKIQPAKLEDSAVYLCASSNGRGVTAGNTIYFGEGSWLTVV.

The chain uses TRBV15 and TRBJ2-1; no clear D. Trimming cost V 0 bases and J 1 base, with 7 bases left between them. Germline V gives CDR1 LNHNV, CDR2 YYDKDF (reference sequence). The CDR3 runs to 15 residues. The CDR3 here is CATSRDTGSYNEQFF. For the CDR3, the DNA is TGTGCCACCAGCAGAGATACTGGTTCCTACAATGAGCAGTTCTTC.

This clone was picked up a small number of times. This chain joins TRBV10-3 and TRBJ2-7; 7 bases fit TRBD1. The germline V gene encodes CDR1 ENHRY and CDR2 SYGVKD. The CDR3 is 14 residues long. Unmatched junction bases numbered 9, after V lost 3 bases and J lost 7 bases. The CDR3 coding sequence is TGTGCCATCAGTGATTGGAACAGGGGTGAAGAGCAGTACTTC. Encoded protein: CAISDWNRGEEQYF.